This entry lists 32 T cell receptor beta chains sequenced from one sample in a study of CD8 T cells in Susac syndrome (dated by TCRdb to between 2017 and 2020). The library came from the immunoSEQ multiplex PCR assay. RNA was extracted using the RNeasy kit, and about 0.5 to 1 ug of the RNA was reverse transcribed with random hexamers. TCRdb reworked the public reads: Q25 trimming with fastp, MiXCR clone assembly, productive beta chains retained. Identical CDR3 proteins give one entry, which carries the most common genes and DNA. The sample table lists 65,000 to 90,000 distinct CDR3 sequences, roughly 95% of them with a count of one. Around 0.4% of the sample goes to the ten largest clones. The sample taken for sequencing was CD8+ T cells from PBMCs. The receptors shown here come from a human donor with multiple sclerosis.

The V and J genes are TRBV6-2 or TRBV6-3 and TRBJ1-5, with 7 bases fitting TRBD1. V gave up 4 bases and J gave up 7 bases; unmatched junction bases: 13. CDR3 length equals 16 residues. The germline V gene encodes CDR1 MNHEY and CDR2 SVGEGT. The CDR3 DNA follows: TGTGCCAGCAGTTTCTCCACGACAGGGAGCTGGCAGCCCCAGCATTTT. Amino acid sequence: CASSFSTTGSWQPQHF.

The gene calls are TRBV13 and TRBJ2-7; D might be TRBD1 or TRBD2, each matching 6 bases. Germline CDR1 is PRHDT and CDR2 is FYEKMQ (reference sequence). This CDR3 has 15 amino acids. V lost 3 bases, J lost 1 base, and 13 bases lay in between. CDR3 loop: CASSFDGGSSYEQYF. The CDR3 DNA sequence: TGTGCCAGCAGCTTCGACGGGGGCAGTTCCTACGAGCAGTACTTC.

This sequence joins TRBV9 and TRBJ2-7; D may be TRBD1 or TRBD2 (5 bases each). CDR3 size: 14 residues. Germline CDR1 SGDLS, CDR2 YYNGEE. The ends were cut back, 0 bases at V and 5 bases at J, with 12 bases in the middle. CDR3 loop: CASSVGGRGDEQYF. In DNA, the CDR3 is TGTGCCAGCAGCGTAGGGGGACGGGGAGACGAGCAGTACTTC.

This clonotype showed up just once. The chain combines TRBV29-1 with TRBJ2-7, with a weak D call TRBD2 (5 bases). The length of the CDR3 is 13 residues. Germline V gene sequence: CDR1 SQVTM, CDR2 ANQGSEA. The V and J ends lost 4 bases and 5 bases respectively, with 15 bases between them. As DNA, the CDR3 is TGCAGCGTTGTAACGACTATTCGGAACGAGCAGTACTTC. Translating gives CSVVTTIRNEQYF.

The rearrangement links TRBV19 to TRBJ1-1; 12 bases align to TRBD1. CDR3 size: 14 residues. Germline V gives CDR1 LNHDA, CDR2 SQIVND (reference sequence). Trimming at V came to 2 bases and at J to 13 bases, leaving 8 bases not matched to a gene. The chain's CDR3 is CASSITGTGGFGFF. CDR3 bases: TGTGCCAGTAGTATAACAGGGACAGGGGGCTTCGGTTTCTTT.

The rearrangement joins TRBV11-2 to TRBJ2-7, with 10 bases fitting TRBD1. Germline CDR1 SGHAT, CDR2 FQNNGV. The CDR3 has 19 amino acids. The trim removed 4 bases at V and 2 bases at J, leaving 17 bases unmatched. The CDR3 coding sequence is TGTGCCAGCAGCTCCCCCGCCTACCCCGGGACAGGGGTACCCTACGAGCAGTACTTC. Amino acid sequence: CASSSPAYPGTGVPYEQYF.

The chain joins TRBV5-5 to TRBJ1-4, with unresolved D. Trimming removed 3 bases from V and 7 bases from J, with 13 bases in between. The CDR3 spans 14 residues. Per germline, CDR1 SGHKS and CDR2 YYEKEE (reference sequence). This CDR3 is CASSWWGNGEKLFF. Here the CDR3 DNA reads TGTGCCAGCAGCTGGTGGGGTAACGGTGAAAAACTGTTTTTT.

The V gene is TRBV9, the J gene TRBJ2-7; 8 bases align to TRBD2. The CDR3 extends over 13 amino acids. Looked up from germline, CDR1 is SGDLS and CDR2 is YYNGEE. V trimming: 4 bases; J trimming: 7 bases; junction bases outside the gene matches: 7. The chain's CDR3 is CASSLGTSQEQYF. In DNA, the CDR3 is TGTGCCAGCAGCCTCGGGACTAGTCAGGAGCAGTACTTC.

The rearrangement links TRBV21-1 to TRBJ2-7. TRBV21-1 counts as a pseudogene. This CDR3 has 17 residues. The CDR3 loop reads CASSKGVEGSSTYEQYF. The CDR3 DNA reads as TGTGCCAGCAGCAAGGGTGTCGAAGGCTCAAGTACCTACGAGCAGTACTTC.

The genes are TRBV27 and TRBJ1-1, with TRBD1 matching 7 bases. The CDR3 sequence is 14 residues long. The germline V gene encodes CDR1 MNHEY and CDR2 SMNVEV (reference sequence). V was clipped by 0 bases and J by 6 bases; unmatched bases: 4. The CDR3 nucleotides read TGTGCCAGCAGTTTATCAGGGGGCAGGTCTGAAGCTTTCTTT. It encodes CASSLSGGRSEAFF.

The V call is TRBV5-1, the J call TRBJ2-7, with 8 bases that match TRBD1. The germline gives CDR1 SGHRS, CDR2 YFSETQ. This CDR3 has 13 amino acids. Unmatched junction bases numbered 2, after V lost 2 bases and J lost 4 bases. CDR3 DNA: TGCGCCAGCAGCTTCGACAGGGGTTACGAGCAGTACTTC. It codes for CASSFDRGYEQYF.

The chain links TRBV10-2 to TRBJ2-3; no clear D. Trimming left V 9 bases short and J 2 bases short, with 12 bases between. Germline values: CDR1 WSHSY, CDR2 SAAADI. This CDR3 contains 13 residues. For the CDR3, the DNA is TGCGCCAGTACAGAGATAAACACAGATACGCAGTATTTT. Translating gives CASTEINTDTQYF.

The chain has TRBV27 and TRBJ1-2; D is ambiguous. This CDR3 has 14 residues. Looked up from germline, CDR1 is MNHEY and CDR2 is SMNVEV (reference sequence). The V end was cut by 3 bases, the J end by 4 bases, with 12 bases between. CDR3 nucleotides: TGTGCCAGCAGTTTCGTACCCCTCGGCTATGGCTACACCTTC. The encoded protein is CASSFVPLGYGYTF.

The CDR3 spells CASSNSTEAFF. The CDR3 DNA reads TGTGCCAGTAGTAATAGCACTGAAGCTTTCTTT. J is TRBJ1-1 and V is TRBV19; D call uncertain. The CDR3 is made up of 11 amino acids. The V end was cut by 4 bases, the J end by 4 bases, with 4 bases between. CDR1 is LNHDA and CDR2 is SQIVND in the germline V gene (reference sequence).

V gene TRBV29-1 combines with J gene TRBJ2-7, with no clear D. Germline CDR1 and CDR2: SQVTM and ANQGSEA. The germline V and J ends were trimmed by 0 bases and 2 bases, with 8 bases remaining between them. The CDR3 sequence is 13 residues long. The CDR3 region has the DNA TGCAGCGTTGAAGATTCTACCGCCTACGAGCAGTACTTC. Protein: CSVEDSTAYEQYF.

The chain employs TRBV5-8 and TRBJ1-5, with TRBD1 as a possible D gene (5 bases). The germline V gene encodes CDR1 SGHTS and CDR2 YDEGEE. The CDR3 is 14 residues long. Trimming stripped 0 bases from V and 6 bases from J, with 10 bases between. CDR3 region: CASSLDRGSQPQHF. CDR3 DNA sequence: TGTGCCAGCAGCTTGGACCGGGGGTCTCAGCCCCAGCATTTT.

J is TRBJ1-1 and V is TRBV29-1, with D hard to call. Trimming removed 7 bases at V and 5 bases at J, with 17 bases between. This CDR3 is built from 13 residues. Germline CDR1 reads SQVTM; CDR2 reads ANQGSEA. Here the CDR3 reads CSAPAGMGTEAFF. DNA for the CDR3: TGCAGCGCGCCGGCGGGGATGGGAACTGAAGCTTTCTTT. Supplemented by reference TRBV29-1 and TRBJ1-1, the full variable domain reads SAVISQKPSRDICQRGTSLTIQCQVDSQVTMMFWYRQQPGQSLTLIATANQGSEATYESGFVIDKFPISRPNLTFSTLTVSNMSPEDSSIYLCSAPAGMGTEAFFGQGTRLTVV.

V is TRBV9 and J is TRBJ1-4; D remains unclear. The CDR3 spans 17 residues. The V gene lost 3 bases and the J gene lost 8 bases, with 23 bases spanning the gap. Germline CDR1 and CDR2: SGDLS and YYNGEE. The DNA of the CDR3 is TGTGCCAGCAGCGCCCGACAAAGAGTTTCTCCGACCGAAAAACTGTTTTTT. As protein: CASSARQRVSPTEKLFF. Full variable domain (outside the CDR3, taken from reference TRBV9 and TRBJ1-4): DSGVTQTPKHLITATGQRVTLRCSPRSGDLSVYWYQQSLDQGLQFLIQYYNGEERAKGNILERFSAQQFPDLHSELNLSSLELGDSALYFCASSARQRVSPTEKLFFGSGTQLSVL.

V is TRBV29-1 and J is TRBJ1-1; 7 nucleotides match TRBD1. J lost 4 bases, V lost 5 bases, and 7 bases had no gene match. CDR3 length: 13 residues. Germline-derived CDR1 and CDR2 are SQVTM and ANQGSEA. Written as DNA, the CDR3 is TGCAGCGTTCCCTTTCAGGGGGGCACTGAAGCTTTCTTT. It yields the protein CSVPFQGGTEAFF.

The J gene is TRBJ2-7, the V gene TRBV2, with 7 bases matching TRBD2. The CDR3 runs to 19 residues. Per germline, CDR1 SNHLY and CDR2 FYNNEI. Trimming at V came to 7 bases and at J to 0 bases, leaving 21 bases not matched to a gene. CDR3 sequence (DNA): TGTGCCAGCACTACCAATAGGGCAGGCGGGAGACCCAGCTCCTACGAGCAGTACTTC. It encodes CASTTNRAGGRPSSYEQYF. Full variable domain (outside the CDR3, taken from reference TRBV2 and TRBJ2-7): EPEVTQTPSHQVTQMGQEVILRCVPISNHLYFYWYRQILGQKVEFLVSFYNNEISEKSEIFDDQFSVERPDGSNFTLKIRSTKLEDSAMYFCASTTNRAGGRPSSYEQYFGPGTRLTVT.

This clonotype was seen once. The V gene is TRBV7-9, the J gene TRBJ2-2; 8 nucleotides align to TRBD1. The CDR3 is made up of 15 amino acids. Trimming took 1 base from V and 4 from J; bases not matched to a gene: 2. Germline V gene sequence: CDR1 SEHNR, CDR2 FQNEAQ (reference sequence). CDR3 sequence: CASSLGDRPTGELFF. CDR3 bases: TGTGCCAGCAGCTTAGGGGACAGGCCCACCGGGGAGCTGTTTTTT.

This chain links TRBV6-1 with TRBJ2-7; D unclear. Germline CDR1 MNHNS, CDR2 SASEGT. The CDR3 spans 14 residues. Deletions cut 1 base from V and 2 bases from J, with 9 bases between. The CDR3: CASSEGFRPYEQYF. Written as DNA, the CDR3 is TGTGCCAGCAGTGAAGGCTTCCGTCCCTACGAGCAGTACTTC.

The J gene is TRBJ2-7, the V gene TRBV6-1; TRBD2 matches at 7 bases. Germline CDR1 MNHNS, CDR2 SASEGT. CDR3 length equals 15 residues. Trimming at V came to 4 bases and at J to 2 bases, leaving 8 bases not matched to a gene. CDR3 nucleotides: TGTGCCAGCAGTGGCCTAAGGGAGGGCCCCTACGAGCAGTACTTC. Its protein is CASSGLREGPYEQYF.

Remarks on this clonotype: Sequence at one end of the junction differs from germline and may be a read error. The chain links TRBV14 to TRBJ2-7, with D possibly matching TRBD1 (5 bases). The V gene's germline CDR1 is SGHDN and CDR2 FVKESK. The CDR3 has 14 amino acids. DNA of the CDR3: TGTGCCAGCAGACAAGGTCCCAGGGACTACGAGCAGTACTTC. It specifies CASRQGPRDYEQYF.

The chain carries TRBV30 and TRBJ1-1; D remains ambiguous. This CDR3 is built from 13 residues. Trimming shortened V by 2 bases and J by 1 base, and 8 bases separated the two germline ends. The germline gives CDR1 GTSNPN, CDR2 SVGIG (reference sequence). In DNA, the CDR3 is TGTGCCTGGAGTTACGCGGGGAACACTGAAGCTTTCTTT. As protein: CAWSYAGNTEAFF.

V is TRBV7-2 and J is TRBJ2-4; no reliable D call. CDR3 length equals 15 residues. V gave up 5 bases and J gave up 9 bases, with 20 bases separating them. CDR1 is SGHTA and CDR2 is FQGNSA in the germline V gene. The CDR3 DNA sequence: TGTGCCAGCAGCCCACCTACTATTGGGCTGGGCATTCAGTACTTC. Its protein is CASSPPTIGLGIQYF.

The V call is TRBV13, the J call TRBJ2-7; the D call may be TRBD1 or TRBD2 (5 bases each). The CDR3 length is 17 residues. Germline CDR1 PRHDT, CDR2 FYEKMQ (reference sequence). The V end lost 4 bases, the J end lost 2 bases, and 21 bases lay between the germline ends. The CDR3 bases are TGTGCCAGCAGCTCAATGGTTGGGGGACCGGACCCCTACGAGCAGTACTTC. Its translation: CASSSMVGGPDPYEQYF.

The chain employs TRBV30 and TRBJ2-3, with 8 bases fitting TRBD2. The length of the CDR3 is 14 residues. J was trimmed by 4 bases and V by 2 bases; bases with no gene match: 5. CDR1 GTSNPN and CDR2 SVGIG come from the germline V gene (reference sequence). The CDR3 here is CAWSPGRAPDTQYF. The CDR3 DNA is TGTGCCTGGAGTCCCGGGAGGGCCCCAGATACGCAGTATTTT.

V usage is TRBV30 and J usage is TRBJ1-2, with D unclear. CDR3 size: 11 residues. Germline assignment: CDR1 GTSNPN and CDR2 SVGIG (reference sequence). The germline V and J ends were trimmed by 6 bases and 4 bases, with 9 bases remaining between them. CDR3 sequence: CACEETYGYTF. The CDR3 coding sequence is TGTGCCTGCGAGGAAACCTATGGCTACACCTTC.

The genes are TRBV27 and TRBJ2-5; 9 bases fit TRBD1. CDR3 length equals 16 residues. The V segment lost 0 bases and the J segment 4 bases; nucleotides outside the gene matches: 6. The germline CDR1 and CDR2 sequences are MNHEY and SMNVEV (reference sequence). The CDR3 nucleotides are TGTGCCAGCAGTTTATCTCCCGGGACAGGGCGAGAGACCCAGTACTTC. Protein product: CASSLSPGTGRETQYF.

The J gene is TRBJ2-1, the V gene TRBV19, with D unresolved. Germline loops: CDR1 LNHDA, CDR2 SQIVND (reference sequence). Trimming shortened V by 7 bases and J by 8 bases, and 9 bases separated the two germline ends. The CDR3 is made up of 11 amino acids. In DNA, the CDR3 is TGTGCCAGTACCCATGGTGATGAGCAGTTCTTC. It encodes CASTHGDEQFF.

The chain links TRBV12-3 or TRBV12-4 to TRBJ2-3; 7 nucleotides agree with TRBD2. Trimming took 4 bases from V and 2 from J; bases not matched to a gene: 3. This CDR3 has 14 residues. CDR3 region: CASSSGTNTDTQYF. The CDR3 DNA follows: TGTGCCAGCAGTTCCGGGACTAACACAGATACGCAGTATTTT.